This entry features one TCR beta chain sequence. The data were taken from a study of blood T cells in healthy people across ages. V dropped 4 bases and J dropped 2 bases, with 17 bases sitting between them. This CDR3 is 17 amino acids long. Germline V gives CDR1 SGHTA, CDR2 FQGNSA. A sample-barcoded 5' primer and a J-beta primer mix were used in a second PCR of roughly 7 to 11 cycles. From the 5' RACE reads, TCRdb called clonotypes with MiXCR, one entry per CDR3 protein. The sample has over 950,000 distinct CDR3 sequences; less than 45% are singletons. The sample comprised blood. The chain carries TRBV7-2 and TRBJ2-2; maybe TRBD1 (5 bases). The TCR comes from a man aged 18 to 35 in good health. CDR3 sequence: CASSYWTPQGNTGELFF. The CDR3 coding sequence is TGTGCCAGCAGCTACTGGACCCCGCAGGGAAACACCGGGGAGCTGTTTTTT.